This TCR beta chain was sequenced for a study of T-cell reconstitution after alpha-beta-depleted transplantation in children (dated by TCRdb to the mid-2010s). Some background on the complete study: Using TCR repertoire profiling, the study followed T-cell immune reconstitution in a quantitative way in children after TCRalphabeta/CD19-depleted allogeneic hematopoietic cell transplantation.

From the cysteine up to the phenylalanine, the CDR3 has a length of 16 residues. Only the CDR3 region is kept as DNA, spanning 48 bases read in frame from base 1. According to the germline V gene, CDR1 reads KGHDR and CDR2 reads SFDVKD. Ends trimmed: V by 4 bases, J by 9 bases; bases unmatched to a gene: 8. Beyond this particular receptor, the publication reports: Apparently early alphabetaT-cell count recovery about two months after transplant reportedly relied on only several hundred rapidly expanded clones derived from non-depleted graft cells. Hyperexpanded clone frequencies declined over subsequent months; after one year, T-cell counts and TCRbeta diversity were mostly attributed to newly produced T cells. The high TCRbeta diversity at day 60 in some patients was ascribed to recipient T cells and intrathymic progenitors that had survived conditioning.

The library was made by PCR. Sequencing used an Illumina HiSeq 2500. TCR libraries were prepared with molecular barcoding, using unique molecular identifiers to normalize TCRbeta repertoire quantification. The public sequencing data were trimmed at Q25 with fastp and processed into clonotypes with MiXCR by TCRdb, which kept only in-frame beta chains. Rows merge per CDR3 protein into single entries with the most common DNA and genes. For this sample there are 900,000 or so distinct CDR3 sequences; roughly 15% appear just once. The top ten hold around 5.3% of the sample. In the case of this clonotype: Its antigen target is currently unknown. There are no base qualities to consult, and no much larger clone falls within one base.

The sample's treatment or condition, from its label and the paper: allogeneic hematopoietic cell transplantation with graft depleted of TCRalphabeta T cells and CD19 B cells. TCRalphabeta/CD19-depleted allogeneic hematopoietic cell grafts were given to the transplant recipients, all of whom were children. The receptor's source is a male patient between 5 and 17 years old who had a stem cell transplant for acute lymphoblastic leukemia, so the T cells may come from the graft donor. The sample here was PBMCs, mostly from graft donor cells, taken 360 days after TCRalphabeta/CD19-depleted stem cell transplant. This chain joins TRBV24-1 to TRBJ2-1, with 13 bases aligning to TRBD2. At the DNA level, the sequence is TGTGCCACCAGTGACCCGGGACTAGCGGGAAGGGCTGAGCAGTTCTTC. The translation is CATSDPGLAGRAEQFF.